Sequencing of this T cell receptor beta chain was carried out in a study of Tregs in tolerant kidney transplant recipients (dated by TCRdb to between 2018 and 2021). For the study in its entirety: The study applied TCRbeta sequencing to find donor-specific regulatory T cells before combined kidney and bone marrow transplantation and then followed those same cells after transplant. In a few healthy controls, several methods of expanding Tregs specific for an allogeneic donor were compared by TCRbeta repertoire sequencing.

Thawed PBMCs were FACS-sorted into unstimulated Tregs (CD4+CD25+CD127-), CD4+ non-Tregs (CD4+CD25-), CD4 cells and CD8 cells. Before Treg sorting, thawed PBMCs were rested overnight at 37°C with around 210 IU/ml IL-2. Blood from healthy controls was obtained either from healthy volunteers or as purchased buffy coats. Healthy control blood was processed by Ficoll density gradient to PBMCs and cryopreserved; patient PBMCs were collected before and after transplant. Study-level results and caveats: The study was constrained by small patient numbers, and validation of the findings is required in larger populations and under other immunosuppression protocols. Biological reproducibility was not examined directly, but technical replication error appeared to be minimal. The most biologically relevant and donor-specific TCRbeta repertoire appeared to be identified by expanding Tregs with activated donor B cells.

A word on this clone: This clone's antigen is unknown. No quality values exist for individual bases; no much larger clone is one base distant.

Its CDR3 holds 15 amino acids, cysteine through phenylalanine. Solely the CDR3 DNA is kept, with 45 bases framed from the first base. For TCRbeta CDR3 sequencing, genomic DNA was extracted from sorted cells using the QIAGEN DNeasy Blood and Tissue Kit. High-throughput TCRbeta CDR3 sequencing was carried out commercially through immunoSEQ, with PCR amplification with bias correction and internal controls included. Per the authors' processing: A unique productive TCRbeta sequence was defined by the CDR3 nucleotide sequence when primers matched, and otherwise by the CDR3 amino acid sequence together with the Vbeta and Jbeta genes. To correct for sorting error, sequences found in more than one sorted population at a frequency ratio of 2:1 or less were discarded, and the remaining shared sequences were assigned to the population with the higher frequency. A sequence counted as donor-reactive if, in CFSE-low cells, the sequence had a frequency of at least 0.01% and was expanded at least 5-fold compared with unstimulated cells. Repertoire divergence was quantified by Jensen-Shannon divergence using the top 100 TCRbeta sequences ranked by frequency. When a sample had multiple sequencing runs, each run was corrected for sorting error separately and the runs were then pooled. TCRdb took over this immuneACCESS table, retaining in-frame rearrangements with V and J assigned. Such tables are incomplete; in checked studies, under half of the missing clones stem from an unresolved V gene, and the remainder is unexplained. The DNA was the basis for D and trimming; V, J and clone size are from that table. This sample holds 35,000 to 55,000 clones; roughly nine tenths were observed only once. The top ten clonotypes cover 0.6% to 0.7% of the sample.

This TCR derives from a human donor in good health. The source material was Tregs from blood. The V and J segments used are TRBV21-1 and TRBJ1-5; the table's D call TRBD1 went unverified against the DNA. TRBV21-1 is a documented pseudogene. The CDR3 corresponds to CANPQDRGVNGPQHF. The DNA is TGTGCCAACCCACAGGACAGGGGGGTAAATGGGCCCCAGCATTTT.